This T cell receptor (beta chain) is from a study of neurological immune-mediated disorders. CDR1 is KGHDR, CDR2 SFDVKD, per germline. This CDR3 spans 15 amino acids. V lost 9 bases, J lost 2 bases, and 15 bases lay in between. General study points: None of the CDR3 amino acid sequences of expanded clones recurred across subjects, suggesting private repertoires in all groups.

This clonotype was counted at least ten times. The antigen remains undetermined. TCRdb ran MiXCR on the 5' RACE reads and lists one entry per CDR3 protein. The sample includes under 60,000 distinct CDR3 sequences, around 3.3% of them seen just once. The starting material, 2 million PBMCs stored at -80 C, gave rise to the unsorted libraries. V usage is TRBV24-1 and J usage is TRBJ2-2; tentatively, D is TRBD1 or TRBD2 (6 bases each). Material: PBMCs. The sequence derives from a man aged 40-50 years with multiple sclerosis. CDR3 residues: CATEGGTTNTGELFF. Here the CDR3 DNA reads TGTGCCACCGAGGGCGGGACAACTAACACCGGGGAGCTGTTTTTT.